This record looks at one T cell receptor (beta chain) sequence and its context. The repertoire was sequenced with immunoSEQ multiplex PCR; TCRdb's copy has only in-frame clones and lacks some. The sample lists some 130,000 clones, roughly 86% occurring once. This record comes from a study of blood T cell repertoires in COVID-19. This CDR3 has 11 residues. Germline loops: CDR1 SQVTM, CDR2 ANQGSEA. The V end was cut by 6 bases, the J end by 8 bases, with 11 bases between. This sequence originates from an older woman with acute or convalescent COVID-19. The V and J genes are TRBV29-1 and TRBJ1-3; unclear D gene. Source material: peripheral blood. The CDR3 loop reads CSVGLTDTIYF. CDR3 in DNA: TGCAGCGTCGGGTTAACTGACACCATATATTTT.